This paragraph reports one T cell receptor (beta chain). Its antigen is still unknown. Base qualities are missing; no much larger clone stands one base away. The immunoSEQ Assay, a bias-controlled multiplex PCR, was used to amplify TCRbeta CDR3 regions from genomic DNA. Concerning the study's data processing: The number of nucleated cells in each sample was estimated by amplification of reference gene primers within the assay. Sequence reads were collapsed and filtered to measure the absolute abundance of every unique TCRbeta CDR3 rearrangement. For each sample, productive Simpson clonality was calculated as the square root of Simpson's diversity index over productive rearrangements. TCRdb's version of the immuneACCESS table is confined to in-frame rearrangements and falls short of the full clone set. An unresolved V gene accounts for under half of the shortfall where checked; the remainder is of unknown origin. The V and J calls and clone size are taken from that table; D and trimming were inferred from the DNA. The sample table contains a few hundred thousand clones; only one count was recorded for about 89% of them. The top ten constitute more than 0.85% of the sample.

This entry comes from a study of blood T cell repertoires in COVID-19 (dated by TCRdb to between 2020 and 2021). Context from the whole study: Samples from collaborators originated in the United States, Italy and Spain and spanned both the acute and convalescent phases of COVID-19. The material from the prospective study consisted of cDNA or gDNA derived from T cells, B-cell-depleted T cells, or PBMCs. Deeply sampled blood TCRbeta repertoires from subjects exposed to, actively infected with, or recovered from COVID-19 were included in the dataset. The repertoires were made available in a free public database intended to serve as a resource for research on the immune response to SARS-CoV-2. Samples were obtained from the ongoing ImmuneRACE study (first 160 participants) and from approximately 1,200 subjects provided by 6 global collaborators. A de-identified subject ID, COVID-19 status, age in years and sex were almost always included in the sample metadata. HLA class I and class II types, where available, came from metadata supplied by the sample provider rather than from assay-based typing. What the research found in general, with its limitations: The amount of clinical and demographic metadata varied by source and participant and was provided uncurated.

Participants in the prospective study were enrolled through a virtual design, were aged about 18 to 90 years, and lived in approximately 25 United States geographic areas. To assign participants to cohorts, the prospective study relied on clinical history that participants themselves reported in a screening survey and a study questionnaire. A participant counted as exposed if, within 2 weeks of entering the study, that participant had been in contact with someone who had a PCR-confirmed or clinician-diagnosed COVID-19 case. In the prospective study, mobile phlebotomists collected whole blood, serum and a nasopharyngeal or oropharyngeal swab from each participant. Additional blood draws and questionnaires over a 2-month period could optionally be provided by prospective study participants. Before DNA extraction, blood samples from the prospective study were shipped at room temperature or frozen.

The V end loses 0 bases and the J end loses 4 bases, and a stretch of 19 bases separates them. The germline V gene provides CDR1 SGHDN and CDR2 FVKESK. There are 18 amino acids in the CDR3, from cysteine to phenylalanine inclusive. The DNA shown is the 54-base CDR3, in frame from base 1. Here the chain combines TRBV14 and TRBJ1-3; the D segment could be TRBD1, given 5 matching bases. Material: PBMCs or T cells enriched from blood (not recorded which). The sequence was collected from a woman in her forties who had been exposed to COVID-19. The CDR3 here reads CASSQDRAWRGTGNTIYF. The DNA is TGTGCCAGCAGCCAAGATAGAGCGTGGCGGGGGACGGGAAACACCATATATTTT.